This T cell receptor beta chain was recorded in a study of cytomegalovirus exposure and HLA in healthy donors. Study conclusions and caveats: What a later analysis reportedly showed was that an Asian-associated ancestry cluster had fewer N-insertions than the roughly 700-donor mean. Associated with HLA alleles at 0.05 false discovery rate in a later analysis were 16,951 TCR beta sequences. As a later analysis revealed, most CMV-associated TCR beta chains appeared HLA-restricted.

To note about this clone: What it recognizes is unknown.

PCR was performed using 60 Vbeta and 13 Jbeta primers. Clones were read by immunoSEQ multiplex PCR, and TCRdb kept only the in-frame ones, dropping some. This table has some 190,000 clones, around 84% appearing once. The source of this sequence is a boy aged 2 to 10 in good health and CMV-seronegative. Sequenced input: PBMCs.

Here the CDR3 reads CATSRESGEKLFF. The CDR3, as DNA: TGTGCCACCTCGAGGGAAAGTGGCGAAAAACTGTTTTTT. V and J are TRBV15 and TRBJ1-4; D is undetermined. The CDR3 length is 13 residues. Trimming removed 8 bases from V and 8 bases from J, with 15 bases in between. Germline assignment: CDR1 LNHNV and CDR2 YYDKDF (reference sequence).